This T cell receptor beta chain was observed in a study of response to subunit inactivated influenza vaccine. General study findings and limits: The authors suggested that few new T cells are recruited per seasonal influenza vaccination.

A remark on this clonotype: Its antigen is currently unknown.

This CDR3 is 14 amino acids long. V was pared by 5 bases and J by 1 base, with 6 bases of the junction left unmatched. Germline V gene data show CDR1 as DFQATT and CDR2 as SNEGSKA (reference sequence). Via MiXCR, TCRdb re-called the RT-PCR reads, giving one row per CDR3 protein. This table holds about 580,000 distinct CDR3 sequences, approximately 15% found once. Specimen: PBMCs from blood, collected approximately 13 days after vaccination. The rearrangement joins TRBV20-1 to TRBJ1-1; 8 bases are shared with TRBD1. This TCR derives from a man aged 45-60 years who received an inactivated influenza vaccine. Here the CDR3 reads CSASQGAANTEAFF. The CDR3 DNA reads as TGCAGTGCTTCCCAGGGGGCGGCGAACACTGAAGCTTTCTTT.